One and the same sample provided the 10 T cell receptor beta chains below, sequenced in a study of metastatic and nonmetastatic thyroid tumors. TCRdb reanalyzed the PCR reads with MiXCR. This repertoire shows 35,000 to 50,000 clones, 12% found once; its top ten account for 9% to 10%. None of the patients had undergone any treatment ahead of thyroid surgery. Sequences were obtained from blood. These TCRs come from a male donor with papillary thyroid cancer or a benign thyroid nodule (not recorded which). Some clones in this sample may be carry-over from other donors' samples.

This clone was recorded at least ten times. The chain employs TRBV28 and TRBJ2-4; D is perhaps TRBD2 (7 bases). The CDR3 runs to 15 residues. Germline CDR1 and CDR2: MDHEN and SYDVKM. V gave up 2 bases and J gave up 8 bases, with 16 bases separating them. The CDR3 region has the DNA TGTGCCAGCAGTTTAAGGGAGGGGGGTCGCGACATTCAGTACTTC. The encoded protein is CASSLREGGRDIQYF.

This clone was counted ten times or more. The chain uses TRBV6-2 or TRBV6-3 and TRBJ2-1, with TRBD1 identical over 7 bases. This CDR3 is built from 17 residues. J gave up 2 bases and V 3 bases, and 10 bases lay outside the gene matches. Germline lookup yields CDR1 MNHEY and CDR2 SVGEGT. CDR3 DNA sequence: TGTGCCAGCAGTTATCTGACAGGGAATCCCACCTACAATGAGCAGTTCTTC. It is translated as CASSYLTGNPTYNEQFF.

This clone is categorized as medium-sized (0.01 to 0.1%). The chain employs TRBV6-2 or TRBV6-3 and TRBJ2-7, with D perhaps being TRBD1 or TRBD2 (5 bases each). The germline V gene has CDR1 MNHEY and CDR2 SVGEGT. The CDR3 consists of 13 residues. Trimming took off 4 bases at V and 5 bases at J, with 12 bases between the two ends. DNA of the CDR3: TGTGCCAGCAGTTCGAGGGGATCCAACGAGCAGTACTTC. Translation gives CASSSRGSNEQYF.

About this clone: Its ends do not fully match the called genes, so a read error is possible. The V and J genes are TRBV7-2 and TRBJ1-2; 8 bases map to TRBD1. Germline CDR1 is SGHTA and CDR2 is FQGNSA. This CDR3 is built from 17 residues. The CDR3 is CSSSLTAGTGINYGYTF. In DNA, the CDR3 is TGTTCCAGCAGCTTAACGGCCGGGACAGGTATTAACTATGGCTACACCTTC. Full variable domain (rest looked up from reference TRBV7-2 and TRBJ1-2): GAGVSQSPSNKVTEKGKDVELRCDPISGHTALYWYRQSLGQGLEFLIYFQGNSAPDKSGLPSDRFSAERTGGSVSTLTIQRTQQEDSAVYLCSSSLTAGTGINYGYTFGSGTRLTVV.

This clone came up many times. The chain couples TRBV7-9 to TRBJ1-1; TRBD1 might be the D (5 bases). The CDR3 has 14 residues. The germline V gene has CDR1 SEHNR and CDR2 FQNEAQ (reference sequence). V was pared by 0 bases and J by 4 bases, with 9 bases between. The CDR3 coding sequence is TGTGCCAGCAGCTTAGCAGGGAGGGGCACTGAAGCTTTCTTT. Translation: CASSLAGRGTEAFF.

The table lists this clone with many counts. This rearrangement joins TRBV30 to TRBJ1-1; no clear D. Germline V CDR1 and CDR2: GTSNPN, SVGIG (reference sequence). V lost 0 bases and J lost 0, with 5 bases in between. This CDR3 region has 13 residues. The DNA for the CDR3 is TGTGCCTGGAGTGTACAAGTGAACACTGAAGCTTTCTTT. It codes for CAWSVQVNTEAFF.

At least ten counts were recorded for this clone. The chain couples TRBV27 to TRBJ2-3; 8 bases are a match to TRBD2. This CDR3 has 14 residues. Germline V gene sequence: CDR1 MNHEY, CDR2 SMNVEV (reference sequence). V shed 6 bases and J 3 bases; nucleotides not matched to a gene: 5. The CDR3 DNA reads TGTGCCAGCAGGACTAGCGTCGGTACAGATACGCAGTATTTT. This codes for CASRTSVGTDTQYF.

This clone was seen at least ten times. The chain is built from TRBV30 and TRBJ2-1; D may correspond to TRBD1 or TRBD2 (6 bases each). CDR1 is GTSNPN and CDR2 is SVGIG in the germline V gene (reference sequence). Trimming stripped 0 bases from V and 9 bases from J, with 15 bases between. The CDR3 loop spans 14 amino acids. The CDR3 coding sequence is TGTGCCTGGAGTGTAGGAGGGGGACTGGGTGAGCAGTTCTTC. Translation gives CAWSVGGGLGEQFF.

This clone has at least ten counts. The chain employs TRBV4-3 and TRBJ2-3; the match to TRBD2 covers 8 bases. The V gene end was trimmed by 0 bases and the J gene end by 3 bases; junction bases not matched to a gene: 8. This CDR3 is 17 amino acids long. Germline V gene sequence: CDR1 LGHNA, CDR2 YSLEER. In DNA, the CDR3 is TGCGCCAGCAGCCAAGATCCCCCGGGAGGGGTGACAGATACGCAGTATTTT. Translation gives CASSQDPPGGVTDTQYF.

Notes on this clone: The same CDR3 is also encoded by other DNA sequences in this sample. This chain links TRBV7-9 with TRBJ2-7, with 7 positions matching TRBD1. The trim removed 6 bases at V and 0 bases at J, leaving 8 bases unmatched. This CDR3 has 15 residues. Germline V lookup: CDR1 SEHNR, CDR2 FQNEAQ (reference sequence). The CDR3 reads CASSWDRAASYEQYF. CDR3 DNA sequence: TGTGCCAGCAGTTGGGACAGAGCTGCCTCCTACGAGCAGTACTTC.